Below are 11 T cell receptor beta chains sequenced from a single sample in a study of T cell responses to AZD1222 COVID-19 vaccine. Clones were sequenced by immunoSEQ multiplex PCR, and TCRdb holds only the in-frame ones, with some missing. This table holds tens of thousands of clones, approximately 81% found once. Sequenced here: peripheral blood, sampled 28 days after the second AZD1222 dose. These receptors were obtained from an adult who received the AZD1222 COVID-19 vaccine.

This chain links TRBV18 with TRBJ2-3, with 10 bases identical to TRBD1. The CDR3 loop spans 15 amino acids. Germline values: CDR1 KGHSH, CDR2 LQKENI. The trim removed 6 bases at V and 4 bases at J, leaving 7 bases unmatched. This CDR3 is CASSPGQGVSDTQYF. The CDR3 DNA reads as TGTGCCAGCTCGCCCGGACAGGGGGTATCAGATACGCAGTATTTT.

This sequence joins TRBV19 and TRBJ1-1, with D hard to call. This CDR3 contains 13 residues. CDR1 and CDR2 from the germline V gene are LNHDA and SQIVND (reference sequence). Trimming pared 3 bases from V and 5 bases from J, leaving 10 bases between. The CDR3 coding sequence is TGTGCCAGTAGTATGGCGGTGTCGACTGAAGCTTTCTTT. Its protein is CASSMAVSTEAFF. The entire variable domain, with the rest obtained from reference TRBV19 and TRBJ1-1, is as follows: DGGITQSPKYLFRKEGQNVTLSCEQNLNHDAMYWYRQDPGQGLRLIYYSQIVNDFQKGDIAEGYSVSREKKESFPLTVTSAQKNPTAFYLCASSMAVSTEAFFGQGTRLTVV.

This clone has a handful of counts. This rearrangement joins TRBV3-1 (or the pseudogene TRBV3-2) to TRBJ2-7, with D tentatively TRBD2 (5 bases). The CDR3 is 15 amino acids. V was cut by 2 bases and J by 2 bases, with 13 bases left in between. In germline, CDR1 is LGHDT, CDR2 YNNKEL (reference sequence). The CDR3 DNA reads TGTGCCAGCAGCCAAACCGCACGGGGAACCTACGAGCAGTACTTC. Protein sequence: CASSQTARGTYEQYF.

The chain links TRBV5-1 to TRBJ1-6; D is undetermined. In germline, CDR1 is SGHRS, CDR2 YFSETQ. The CDR3 totals 13 residues. Deletions cut 3 bases from V and 8 bases from J, with 9 bases between. CDR3 amino acids: CASSSDGDSPLHF. CDR3 bases: TGCGCCAGCAGCTCGGACGGGGATTCACCCCTCCACTTT.

This clone showed up just a few times. This chain joins TRBV6-5 and TRBJ1-5; D unresolved. This CDR3 is built from 14 residues. With 5 bases removed from V and 2 bases from J, the gap between germline ends came to 10 bases. Per germline, CDR1 MNHEY and CDR2 SVGAGI. The DNA for the CDR3 is TGTGCCAGCAGTCGGGGATATGGCAATCAGCCCCAGCATTTT. Translating gives CASSRGYGNQPQHF.

In regard to this clone: The same CDR3 can be traced to other DNA sequences in this sample. V usage is TRBV3-1 (or the pseudogene TRBV3-2) and J usage is TRBJ1-2, with no clear D. The germline CDR1 and CDR2 sequences are LGHDT and YNNKEL (reference sequence). V shed 0 bases and J shed 2 bases, with 7 bases lying between them. The CDR3 consists of 14 residues. The CDR3 sequence: CASSQERGNYGYTF. The CDR3 nucleotides read TGTGCCAGCAGCCAAGAAAGAGGGAACTATGGCTACACCTTC.

V is TRBV4-1 and J is TRBJ2-3; 9 nucleotides align to TRBD2. Trimming took 6 bases from V and 6 from J; bases not matched to a gene: 4. The CDR3 extends over 13 amino acids. Per germline, CDR1 MGHRA and CDR2 YSYEKL. CDR3 protein: CASRKREVDTQYF. CDR3 coding DNA: TGCGCCAGCAGAAAGCGGGAGGTTGATACGCAGTATTTT.

The genes are TRBV10-2 and TRBJ2-1, with 11 nucleotides matching TRBD2. V shed 4 bases, J shed 8 bases, and the junction held 7 bases outside the gene matches. CDR3 size: 15 residues. Germline V lookup: CDR1 WSHSY, CDR2 SAAADI. CDR3 nucleotide sequence: TGCGCCAGCAGTGTTACTAGCGGGAGACGGGATGAGCAGTTCTTC. Translation: CASSVTSGRRDEQFF.

The chain employs TRBV9 and TRBJ1-6; perhaps TRBD1 as D (5 bases). Germline V CDR1 and CDR2: SGDLS, YYNGEE. V was pared by 2 bases and J by 9 bases, with 6 bases between. The CDR3 has 12 amino acids. The CDR3 nucleotides read TGTGCCAGCAGCGTTCAGGGTTCACCCCTCCACTTT. It specifies CASSVQGSPLHF.

The chain recombines TRBV15 with TRBJ1-1; D might be TRBD1 (6 bases). Germline values: CDR1 LNHNV, CDR2 YYDKDF (reference sequence). The CDR3 extends over 15 amino acids. The ends were cut back, 4 bases at V and 3 bases at J, with 15 bases in the middle. The CDR3 region is CATSTRQESDTEAFF. For the CDR3, the DNA is TGTGCCACCAGCACGAGACAGGAATCGGACACTGAAGCTTTCTTT. The variable domain in full, completed from reference TRBV15 and TRBJ1-1, reads DAMVIQNPRYQVTQFGKPVTLSCSQTLNHNVMYWYQQKSSQAPKLLFHYYDKDFNNEADTPDNFQSRRPNTSFCFLDIRSPGLGDTAMYLCATSTRQESDTEAFFGQGTRLTVV.

This clone was observed once. The CDR3: CASSPLGTGGEQYF. CDR3 nucleotide sequence: TGCGCCAGCAGCCCCCTGGGGACAGGGGGCGAGCAGTACTTC. V usage is TRBV10-1 and J usage is TRBJ2-7; 11 bases match TRBD1. The CDR3 has 14 residues. With 6 bases clipped from V and 6 bases from J, the junction kept 7 bases outside the gene matches. The germline CDR1 and CDR2 sequences are WNHNN and SYGVQD (reference sequence).